This T cell receptor beta chain was obtained from a study of blood T cells in healthy people across ages. As regards this clonotype: Its antigen is undetermined.

Findings and limits, study-wide: The fall in TCR beta diversity per million T cells was roughly linear with age. Among long-lived donors, naive CD4+ cells were more numerous and diversity higher than in aged donors.

Germline lookup yields CDR1 MNHEY and CDR2 SMNVEV (reference sequence). Trimming at V came to 2 bases and at J to 9 bases, leaving 9 bases not matched to a gene. The CDR3 totals 17 residues. Alongside a J-beta primer mix, a sample-barcoded 5' primer served in a second PCR lasting about 6 to 11 cycles. TCRdb passed the 5' RACE reads through MiXCR, listing each CDR3 protein once. The sample holds about 1.4 million distinct CDR3 sequences, approximately 63% seen once. The chain links TRBV27 to TRBJ2-1; 14 bases fit TRBD2. The sequence was obtained from a young man in good health. The specimen sequenced was blood. Here the CDR3 DNA reads TGTGCCAGCAGTTTAACTCGACTAGCGGGGGGGCCATCTGAGCAGTTCTTC. Translated, it gives CASSLTRLAGGPSEQFF.